Following are 22 T cell receptor beta chains from one sample sequenced in a study of T cells in Graves' hyperthyroidism and ophthalmopathy. Amplified regions were TCR beta CDR3 sequences from RNA transcripts. The TCR CDR3 first-round RT-PCR relied on the HTBI primer set. TCRdb ran MiXCR on the multiplex PCR reads and lists one entry per CDR3 protein. In the table there are 130,000 to 150,000 distinct CDR3 sequences, roughly a fifth of which are singletons. The specimen was blood. These TCRs come from a woman between 45 and 60 years old with Graves' hyperthyroidism that later progressed to Graves' ophthalmopathy.

This clonotype came up a few times. The chain recombines TRBV6-2 or TRBV6-3 with TRBJ2-1; D gene ambiguous. Germline-derived CDR1 and CDR2 are MNHEY and SVGEGT. V was shortened by 3 bases and J by 6 bases, with 9 bases between the two germline ends. The CDR3 runs 13 residues. Here the CDR3 DNA reads TGTGCCAGCAGTTATTCCGAGAGCAATGAGCAGTTCTTC. Its protein product is CASSYSESNEQFF.

The CDR3 here is CASSSDRPEKLFF. CDR3 DNA: TGTGCCAGCAGTTCCGACAGGCCTGAAAAACTGTTTTTT. V gene TRBV28 combines with J gene TRBJ1-4, with a tentative D call TRBD1 (6 bases). The CDR3 has 13 amino acids. Trimming removed 4 bases from V and 7 bases from J, with 10 bases in between. CDR1 and CDR2 from the germline V gene are MDHEN and SYDVKM.

The chain has TRBV20-1 and TRBJ2-1; D not resolved. Germline CDR1 and CDR2: DFQATT and SNEGSKA (reference sequence). V gave up 0 bases and J gave up 6 bases, with 12 bases separating them. The CDR3 is made up of 14 amino acids. CDR3 sequence: CSARDHGLFNEQFF. The CDR3 bases are TGCAGTGCTAGAGATCACGGGCTTTTCAATGAGCAGTTCTTC.

Details on this clonotype: A read error may be the cause here, since a much bigger clone is one base away. The chain recombines TRBV7-2 with TRBJ1-1; no clear D. The CDR3 runs 13 residues. The germline gives CDR1 SGHTA, CDR2 FQGNSA. CDR3 sequence (DNA): TGTGCCAGCAGCTTTTCCCAGAACGCTGAAGCTTTCTTT. Translation: CASSFSQNAEAFF.

There are many counts of this clonotype. The chain joins TRBV28 to TRBJ1-2; 9 bases map to TRBD1. The CDR3 has 14 amino acids. Trimming cost V 6 bases and J 7 bases; bases outside gene matches: 9. The germline V gene has CDR1 MDHEN and CDR2 SYDVKM. In DNA, the CDR3 is TGTGCCAGCAGGATGGGACAGGGCAGTAGTGGCTACACCTTC. Translation: CASRMGQGSSGYTF.

The chain employs TRBV11-2 and TRBJ2-7; possibly TRBD1 for D (6 bases). V was cut by 4 bases and J by 3 bases, with 16 bases left in between. The CDR3 is 15 residues long. CDR1 and CDR2 (germline): SGHAT, FQNNGV. The CDR3: CASSSPTRGFYEQYF. In nucleotides, the CDR3 is TGTGCCAGCAGCTCACCTACCAGGGGATTCTACGAGCAGTACTTC.

Many counts were recorded for this clonotype. The V and J genes are TRBV3-1 and TRBJ2-3, with D perhaps assigned TRBD1 or TRBD2 (5 bases each). Germline V gives CDR1 LGHDT, CDR2 YNNKEL (reference sequence). This CDR3 has 13 amino acids. Trimming took 2 bases from V and 3 from J, leaving 6 bases between them. CDR3 in amino acids: CASSQWGTDTQYF. The DNA for the CDR3 is TGTGCCAGCAGCCAATGGGGGACAGATACGCAGTATTTT.

This clonotype was observed a few times. J is TRBJ2-2 and V is TRBV30; a weak D match, TRBD2 (5 bases). Germline V lookup: CDR1 GTSNPN, CDR2 SVGIG (reference sequence). CDR3 length: 17 residues. With 5 bases removed from V and 0 bases from J, the gap between germline ends came to 19 bases. Here the CDR3 DNA reads TGTGCCTGGGGGAGACTCAGCGGTAGCGCGAACACCGGGGAGCTGTTTTTT. Translation gives CAWGRLSGSANTGELFF. Filled out from reference TRBV30 and TRBJ2-2, the complete variable domain reads SQTIHQWPATLVQPVGSPLSLECTVEGTSNPNLYWYRQAAGRGLQLLFYSVGIGQISSEVPQNLSASRPQDRQFILSSKKLLLSDSGFYLCAWGRLSGSANTGELFFGEGSRLTVL.

This sequence joins TRBV5-1 and TRBJ2-5; 12 nucleotides line up with TRBD2. Losses at the gene ends were 4 bases for V and 5 bases for J; bases not matched to a gene: 6. The CDR3 has 15 amino acids. Germline V CDR1 and CDR2: SGHRS, YFSETQ. DNA of the CDR3: TGCGCCAGCAGCCCCAGACTAGCGGGAGCGGAGACCCAGTACTTC. Amino acid sequence: CASSPRLAGAETQYF.

This clonotype is a singleton in its sample. A read error may explain this, as a much larger clone is one base away. This chain links TRBV28 with TRBJ2-1; tentatively, D is TRBD2 (6 bases). The V gene's germline CDR1 is MDHEN and CDR2 SYDVKM. The CDR3 consists of 13 residues. The V end lost 5 bases, the J end lost 4 bases, and 9 bases lay between the germline ends. In DNA, the CDR3 is TGTGCCAGCAGTCCGGGAGATTACAATGAGCAGTTCTTC. Residues: CASSPGDYNEQFF.

The gene calls are TRBV28 and TRBJ1-5; D might be TRBD1 (5 bases). From germline, CDR1 is MDHEN and CDR2 SYDVKM. V was pared by 3 bases and J by 4 bases, with 13 bases between. The CDR3 runs 15 residues. The CDR3 DNA follows: TGTGCCAGCAGTTTCCGACGGGGGAGGAATCAGCCCCAGCATTTT. It encodes CASSFRRGRNQPQHF.

This sequence joins TRBV18 and TRBJ1-1; unclear D gene. CDR3 length: 15 residues. The V gene lost 0 bases and the J gene lost 3 bases, with 11 bases spanning the gap. Germline lookup yields CDR1 KGHSH and CDR2 LQKENI. The CDR3 here is CASSPPGLAYTEAFF. CDR3 bases: TGTGCCAGCTCACCACCTGGACTGGCTTACACTGAAGCTTTCTTT.

This clonotype was counted many times. The V and J genes are TRBV6-2 or TRBV6-3 and TRBJ1-2; the D gene is possibly TRBD1 (5 bases). CDR1 is MNHEY, CDR2 SVGEGT, per germline. CDR3 length equals 16 residues. The ends were cut back, 6 bases at V and 4 bases at J, with 21 bases in the middle. The CDR3 DNA sequence: TGTGCCAGCAGCAAGGGGCAAGCGGGCCTTATCTATGGCTACACCTTC. Residues: CASSKGQAGLIYGYTF.

This clonotype was detected ten times or more. The V and J genes are TRBV10-3 and TRBJ2-7; D may be TRBD2 (5 bases). Germline CDR1 ENHRY, CDR2 SYGVKD. Trimming cost V 0 bases and J 5 bases, with 14 bases left between them. CDR3 length: 15 amino acids. The chain's CDR3 is CAISESVLAGHEQYF. CDR3 coding DNA: TGTGCCATCAGTGAGTCAGTTTTGGCGGGCCACGAGCAGTACTTC.

This clonotype occurred many times. The CDR3 loop reads CASSPAQGAYEQYF. CDR3 in DNA: TGTGCCAGCAGCCCAGCACAGGGTGCCTACGAGCAGTACTTC. The V call is TRBV12-3 or TRBV12-4, the J call TRBJ2-7, with D perhaps TRBD1 (6 bases). The CDR3 runs 14 residues. V gave up 6 bases and J gave up 2 bases, with 14 bases separating them.

This clonotype has a count of ten or more. The rearrangement links TRBV4-1 to TRBJ2-7; 7 bases line up with TRBD2. CDR1 MGHRA and CDR2 YSYEKL come from the germline V gene. The CDR3 is 15 amino acids. Trimming took 1 base from V and 2 from J; bases not matched to a gene: 5. The CDR3 sequence is CASSQGGSYPYEQYF. The CDR3 DNA is TGCGCCAGCAGCCAAGGCGGGAGCTACCCCTACGAGCAGTACTTC.

The table lists this clonotype with many counts. The chain recombines TRBV19 with TRBJ1-5; no clear D. CDR3 length equals 14 residues. V was shortened by 7 bases and J by 0 bases, with 10 bases between the two germline ends. The germline V gene encodes CDR1 LNHDA and CDR2 SQIVND (reference sequence). The CDR3, as DNA: TGTGCCAGTACGCCAGCATATAGCAATCAGCCCCAGCATTTT. Its protein product is CASTPAYSNQPQHF.

This clonotype was recorded at least ten times. In nucleotides, the CDR3 is TGTGCCAGCAGTTTATCGCAGGGGGGGAGCTATGGCTACACCTTC. Translation gives CASSLSQGGSYGYTF. This rearrangement joins TRBV28 to TRBJ1-2; the match to TRBD1 covers 7 bases. V shed 1 base and J 4 bases; nucleotides not matched to a gene: 6. Germline-derived CDR1 and CDR2 are MDHEN and SYDVKM. CDR3 length: 15 residues.

This clonotype was seen ten or more times. The chain joins TRBV27 to TRBJ2-7, with a tentative D call TRBD2 (6 bases). Germline V gene sequence: CDR1 MNHEY, CDR2 SMNVEV (reference sequence). The CDR3 loop spans 14 amino acids. V was clipped by 2 bases and J by 4 bases, with 12 bases between them. The CDR3 DNA sequence: TGTGCCAGCAGTTTAACCTCTCTAGCGTACGAGCAGTACTTC. This translates into CASSLTSLAYEQYF.

On this clonotype itself: A much larger clone is a single base away; this may be a read error. This chain connects TRBV27 to TRBJ1-6; D is uncertain. In germline, CDR1 is MNHEY, CDR2 SMNVEV (reference sequence). CDR3 length equals 14 residues. The CDR3 spells CTSKSWQDNSPLHF. The DNA for the CDR3 is TGTACCAGCAAATCCTGGCAGGACAATTCACCCCTCCACTTT.

The chain recombines TRBV29-1 with TRBJ2-5; a possible D gene is TRBD1 (7 bases). Looked up from germline, CDR1 is SQVTM and CDR2 is ANQGSEA. This CDR3 contains 12 residues. The ends were cut back, 4 bases at V and 5 bases at J, with 11 bases in the middle. The CDR3 reads CSVVQGGETQYF. CDR3 sequence (DNA): TGCAGCGTTGTTCAGGGGGGCGAGACCCAGTACTTC.

This clonotype was found many times. Germline and junction disagree at one end, which may indicate a read error. This rearrangement joins TRBV5-1 to TRBJ2-3; D not certain. Germline V gives CDR1 SGHRS, CDR2 YFSETQ. The CDR3 spans 12 residues. The CDR3 DNA sequence: TGTGCCAGCAGCTTGTCCACAGATACGCAGTATTTT. Translating gives CASSLSTDTQYF.